The entry below describes one T cell receptor beta chain. Its matching antigen is unknown. The record originates from a study of OX40 agonist ivuxolimab in advanced cancers. Overall study findings and caveats: Some nonresponders additionally presented with little normalized T-cell clonal expansion.

CDR1 is MNHEY and CDR2 is SMNVEV in the germline V gene (reference sequence). CDR3 length: 16 residues. V shed 0 bases, J shed 8 bases, and the junction held 9 bases outside the gene matches. Here immunoSEQ multiplex PCR was the method, and the copy in TCRdb shows in-frame clones only, minus some. Of roughly 46,000 clones listed, roughly nine tenths are singletons. The source material was CD4+ or CD8+ T cells sorted from blood, sampled in a trial of the OX40 agonist ivuxolimab. The rearrangement uses TRBV27 and TRBJ2-1; 8 nucleotides match TRBD2. The sequence derives from an adult with an advanced solid tumor such as melanoma, head and neck, liver or kidney cancer. In nucleotides, the CDR3 is TGTGCCAGCAGTTTATCTGCGGGGGGCAGGTATTATGAGCAGTTCTTC. Encoded protein: CASSLSAGGRYYEQFF.